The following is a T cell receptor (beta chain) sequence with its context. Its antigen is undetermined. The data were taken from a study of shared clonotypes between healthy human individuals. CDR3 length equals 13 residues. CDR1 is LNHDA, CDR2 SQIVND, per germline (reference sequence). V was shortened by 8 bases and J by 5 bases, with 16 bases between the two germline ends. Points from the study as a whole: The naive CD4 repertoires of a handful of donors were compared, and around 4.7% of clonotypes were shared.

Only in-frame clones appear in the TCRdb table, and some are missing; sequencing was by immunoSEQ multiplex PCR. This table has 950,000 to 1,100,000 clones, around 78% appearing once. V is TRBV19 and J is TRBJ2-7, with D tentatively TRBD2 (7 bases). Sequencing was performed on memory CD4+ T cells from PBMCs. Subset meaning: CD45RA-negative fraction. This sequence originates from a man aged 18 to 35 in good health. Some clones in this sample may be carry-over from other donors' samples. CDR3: CASSRGGGDEQYF. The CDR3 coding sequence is TGTGCCAGTTCGAGGGGGGGCGGCGACGAGCAGTACTTC.